This T cell receptor beta chain appears in the sequencing data of a study of cytomegalovirus exposure and HLA in healthy donors. Findings and limits, study-wide: Fewer N-insertions (relative to the approximately 700-donor mean) were reportedly seen in an Asian-associated ancestry cluster in a later analysis.

Trimming removed 3 bases at V and 10 bases at J, with 13 bases between. CDR3 length: 12 amino acids. The germline gives CDR1 SGHRS, CDR2 YFSETQ. PCR employed 60 Vbeta and 13 Jbeta primers. Libraries were prepared by immunoSEQ multiplex PCR; TCRdb keeps only in-frame clonotypes and omits some of them. This sample has 150,000 to 200,000 clones; around 80% occur once, and the top ten carry 3.7%. Notes on this clone: Its antigen remains unknown.

The sequence came from a woman aged 55-70 years in good health and CMV-seropositive. This sequence joins TRBV5-1 and TRBJ2-5, with D possibly being TRBD2 (6 bases). The sequencing input was PBMCs. CDR3 bases: TGCGCCAGCAGCTGGGGTGGCGGGGACCAGTACTTC. Protein sequence: CASSWGGGDQYF.